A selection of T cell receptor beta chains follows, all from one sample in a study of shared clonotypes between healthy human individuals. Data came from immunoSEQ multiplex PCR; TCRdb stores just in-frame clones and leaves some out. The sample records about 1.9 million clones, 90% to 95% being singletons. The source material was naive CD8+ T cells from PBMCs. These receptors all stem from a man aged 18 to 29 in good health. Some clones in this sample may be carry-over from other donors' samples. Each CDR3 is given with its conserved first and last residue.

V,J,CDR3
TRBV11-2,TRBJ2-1,CASSLAGHREQFF
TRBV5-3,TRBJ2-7,CARSLVPGQPVYEQYF
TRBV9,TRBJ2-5,CASSGGQGRGETQYF
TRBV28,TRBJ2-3,CASSLYRTGGFPDTQYF
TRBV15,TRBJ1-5,CATRQGLNQPQHF
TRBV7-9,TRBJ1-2,CATPRGGSYGYTF
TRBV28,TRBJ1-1,CASSFLRDLAPEAFF
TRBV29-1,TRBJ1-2,CSVLTGGHGYTF
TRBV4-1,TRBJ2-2,CASSQEVSWTGELFF
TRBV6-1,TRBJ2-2,CASSPGRPGELFF